Described below is a single T cell receptor beta chain sequence and its context. Its specificity is unknown. Arm-PCR of CDR3 regions with iRepertoire HTBI primers generated TCR beta libraries. TCRdb analysed the multiplex PCR reads with MiXCR anew, one entry per CDR3 protein. The profile shows around 420,000 distinct CDR3 sequences, over 14% of them singletons. Time point here: newly diagnosed GD, antithyroid drugs for less than 3 months. Researchers made the TCR library from RNA that was extracted from PBMCs. V was pared by 1 base and J by 7 bases, with 11 bases between. CDR3 size: 15 residues. Germline CDR1 reads SGHTA; CDR2 reads FQGTGA. This specimen comes from a study of regulatory T cells in long-lasting Graves disease. Study results and caveats: Persistent Graves' patients had lower TCR diversity than newly diagnosed ones. Not thyroid tissue but only peripheral blood was studied.

This sample was shared with a second study, whose subject was T cells in Graves' hyperthyroidism and ophthalmopathy. From that report: A first-round RT-PCR of the TCR CDR3 used the HTBI primer set. Appearing also in blood were most of the thyroid clonotypes expanded above 0.001.

The receptor was isolated from a woman in her thirties or forties with Graves disease. This chain connects TRBV7-3 to TRBJ1-6; D remains unclear. The sample consisted of peripheral blood mononuclear cells (PBMCs), taken at new diagnosis, from a patient treated with antithyroid drugs. The CDR3, as DNA: TGTGCCAGCAGCTTAAGTAGTTCGGAAAATTCACCCCTCCACTTT. It translates to CASSLSSSENSPLHF.